These 28 T cell receptor beta chains were all obtained from the same sample, sequenced in a study of blood T cell repertoires in COVID-19. Profiling relied on immunoSEQ multiplex PCR, and the TCRdb table lists in-frame clones only, not all of them. The sample has approximately 59,000 clones, about 81% seen once. Sequencing used peripheral blood. These receptors all come from an elderly man with acute or convalescent COVID-19.

This clone was seen just once. This chain uses TRBV7-3 with TRBJ2-1; no clear D gene. The CDR3 contains 14 residues. CDR1 is SGHTA and CDR2 is FQGTGA in the germline V gene. Deletions cut 0 bases from V and 6 bases from J, with 9 bases between. The CDR3 sequence is CASSLTRSGNEQFF. The CDR3 DNA is TGTGCCAGCAGCTTAACTAGGTCGGGCAATGAGCAGTTCTTC.

The V gene is TRBV10-3, the J gene TRBJ1-5; D ambiguous. V was cut by 7 bases and J by 4 bases, with 11 bases left in between. Germline CDR1 reads ENHRY; CDR2 reads SYGVKD. CDR3 length: 13 residues. CDR3 residues: CAINQQMNQPQHF. The CDR3 region has the DNA TGTGCCATCAATCAACAGATGAATCAGCCCCAGCATTTT.

The V and J genes are TRBV6-5 and TRBJ2-1; no clear D gene. Germline values: CDR1 MNHEY, CDR2 SVGAGI. Trimming took off 8 bases at V and 4 bases at J, with 9 bases between the two ends. This CDR3 region has 12 residues. CDR3 sequence reads: CASSGGYNEQFF. In DNA, the CDR3 is TGTGCCAGCTCCGGCGGATACAATGAGCAGTTCTTC.

This clone was seen just once. The chain has TRBV4-1 and TRBJ2-1; 11 nucleotides agree with TRBD2. The J segment lost 8 bases and the V segment lost 4 bases, leaving 4 bases of the junction unmatched. The CDR3 length is 14 residues. Germline lookup yields CDR1 MGHRA and CDR2 YSYEKL. CDR3: CASSPSGRIHEQFF. The CDR3 DNA reads TGCGCCAGCAGCCCTAGCGGGAGGATCCATGAGCAGTTCTTC.

The chain carries TRBV19 and TRBJ1-1; TRBD1 aligns across 7 bases. The germline CDR1 and CDR2 sequences are LNHDA and SQIVND (reference sequence). This CDR3 is built from 14 residues. V lost 7 bases to trimming and J lost 3 bases; unmatched junction nucleotides: 8. The chain's CDR3 is CASISNRGDTEAFF. The CDR3 bases are TGTGCCAGTATCTCTAACAGGGGAGACACTGAAGCTTTCTTT.

This clone turned up a few times. The chain couples TRBV5-5 to TRBJ1-1; 7 bases map to TRBD1. CDR3 length: 15 amino acids. Trimming cost V 4 bases and J 4 bases; bases outside gene matches: 10. Germline values: CDR1 SGHKS, CDR2 YYEKEE (reference sequence). Here the CDR3 reads CASSQRQGPLTEAFF. Written as DNA, the CDR3 is TGTGCCAGCAGCCAACGACAGGGCCCTCTCACTGAAGCTTTCTTT.

The chain has TRBV6-5 and TRBJ1-2, with 7 bases lining up with TRBD1. Germline V gives CDR1 MNHEY, CDR2 SVGAGI. The J segment lost 8 bases and the V segment lost 4 bases, leaving 10 bases of the junction unmatched. The CDR3 loop spans 14 amino acids. The CDR3 loop reads CASSWTGYSRGYTF. Here the CDR3 DNA reads TGTGCCAGCAGTTGGACAGGCTACTCTAGAGGCTACACCTTC.

CDR3 protein: CASSVATWNEQFF. CDR3 in DNA: TGTGCCAGCAGCGTAGCTACGTGGAATGAGCAGTTCTTC. The genes are TRBV9 and TRBJ2-1; D not certain. The length of the CDR3 is 13 residues. The germline gives CDR1 SGDLS, CDR2 YYNGEE. Trimming removed 0 bases at V and 7 bases at J, with 8 bases between. The full variable domain, rest sourced from reference TRBV9 and TRBJ2-1, is DSGVTQTPKHLITATGQRVTLRCSPRSGDLSVYWYQQSLDQGLQFLIQYYNGEERAKGNILERFSAQQFPDLHSELNLSSLELGDSALYFCASSVATWNEQFFGPGTRLTVL.

The chain carries TRBV6-5 and TRBJ1-2; perhaps TRBD1 as D (5 bases). CDR1 MNHEY and CDR2 SVGAGI come from the germline V gene. Trimming shortened V by 2 bases and J by 1 base, and 8 bases separated the two germline ends. This CDR3 has 14 amino acids. The CDR3 protein is CASSYIDSNYGYTF. The DNA for the CDR3 is TGTGCCAGCAGTTACATCGACAGTAACTATGGCTACACCTTC.

This chain uses TRBV4-1 with TRBJ2-7; D remains ambiguous. The V gene lost 0 bases and the J gene lost 7 bases, with 16 bases spanning the gap. The CDR3 loop spans 15 amino acids. CDR1 MGHRA and CDR2 YSYEKL come from the germline V gene. CDR3 coding DNA: TGCGCCAGCAGCCAAGAGAAGCGATTAACGGGTGAGCAGTACTTC. Translation: CASSQEKRLTGEQYF.

The V gene is TRBV13, the J gene TRBJ2-1; 8 nucleotides align to TRBD1. CDR1 and CDR2 from the germline V gene are PRHDT and FYEKMQ (reference sequence). This CDR3 is built from 15 residues. V lost 1 base to trimming and J lost 3 bases; unmatched junction nucleotides: 2. The CDR3 DNA follows: TGTGCCAGCAGCTTAGAACAGGGGGTCTACAATGAGCAGTTCTTC. Its translation is CASSLEQGVYNEQFF.

The rearrangement joins TRBV19 to TRBJ2-2, with a possible D match to TRBD2 (6 bases). CDR3 size: 16 residues. The germline V and J ends were trimmed by 4 bases and 5 bases, with 17 bases remaining between them. The V gene's germline CDR1 is LNHDA and CDR2 SQIVND (reference sequence). The CDR3 loop reads CASSSFSAGSTGELFF. The CDR3 DNA reads TGTGCCAGTAGTAGCTTCTCGGCGGGATCGACCGGGGAGCTGTTTTTT. The variable domain in full, completed from reference TRBV19 and TRBJ2-2, reads DGGITQSPKYLFRKEGQNVTLSCEQNLNHDAMYWYRQDPGQGLRLIYYSQIVNDFQKGDIAEGYSVSREKKESFPLTVTSAQKNPTAFYLCASSSFSAGSTGELFFGEGSRLTVL.

This rearrangement joins TRBV20-1 to TRBJ1-5, with 8 positions matching TRBD1. Germline CDR1 is DFQATT and CDR2 is SNEGSKA (reference sequence). V was clipped by 3 bases and J by 16 bases; unmatched bases: 8. This CDR3 comprises 11 residues. CDR3 DNA sequence: TGCAGTGCTAGGATCTTGGACAGGGAACATTTT. Its protein is CSARILDREHF.

This clone was detected only a few times. The chain uses TRBV4-3 and TRBJ1-1; the match to TRBD1 covers 9 bases. CDR1 is LGHNA, CDR2 YSLEER, per germline. V lost 4 bases, J lost 0 bases, and 6 bases stayed unmatched. This CDR3 is built from 16 residues. The CDR3 loop is CASSPGTGNMNTEAFF. The CDR3 DNA follows: TGCGCCAGCAGCCCAGGGACAGGGAACATGAACACTGAAGCTTTCTTT.

This sequence joins TRBV7-2 and TRBJ2-3, with 12 bases identical to TRBD2. CDR1 SGHTA and CDR2 FQGNSA come from the germline V gene. J lost 4 bases, V lost 7 bases, and 6 bases had no gene match. The CDR3 totals 15 residues. CDR3: CASKASGRVADTQYF. The CDR3, as DNA: TGTGCCAGCAAAGCTAGCGGGAGGGTGGCAGATACGCAGTATTTT.

There are a few counts of this clone. Other DNA sequences of this sample code for an identical CDR3. In nucleotides, the CDR3 is TGTGCCAGCTCACCTGGGGACAGGGGAAGAGGGAACACTGAAGCTTTCTTT. Protein product: CASSPGDRGRGNTEAFF. This chain connects TRBV18 to TRBJ1-1, with 10 bases that match TRBD1. CDR1 and CDR2 (germline): KGHSH, LQKENI. This CDR3 contains 17 residues. V lost 3 bases, J lost 1 base, and 8 bases stayed unmatched.

V and J are TRBV11-2 and TRBJ1-1; the D gene is possibly TRBD1 (6 bases). The CDR3 loop spans 15 amino acids. Germline V gene data show CDR1 as SGHAT and CDR2 as FQNNGV. The V end was cut by 5 bases, the J end by 6 bases, with 19 bases between. This CDR3 is CASSPGQIGLAEAFF. DNA of the CDR3: TGTGCCAGCAGCCCTGGACAGATTGGGTTGGCTGAAGCTTTCTTT. The full variable domain, its missing parts supplied by reference TRBV11-2 and TRBJ1-1, is EAGVAQSPRYKIIEKRQSVAFWCNPISGHATLYWYQQILGQGPKLLIQFQNNGVVDDSQLPKDRFSAERLKGVDSTLKIQPAKLEDSAVYLCASSPGQIGLAEAFFGQGTRLTVV.

The chain combines TRBV29-1 with TRBJ2-1, with 10 nucleotides matching TRBD2. Trimming cost V 1 base and J 7 bases; bases outside gene matches: 4. The CDR3 runs to 14 residues. Germline CDR1 and CDR2: SQVTM and ANQGSEA. The CDR3 DNA reads TGCAGCGTTGAAGGTTTAGCGGGAGGAAATGAGCAGTTCTTC. It encodes CSVEGLAGGNEQFF.

The gene calls are TRBV7-6 and TRBJ2-7; D may be TRBD2 (7 bases). V dropped 1 base and J dropped 7 bases, with 17 bases sitting between them. This CDR3 comprises 15 residues. Germline CDR1 SGHVS, CDR2 FNYEAQ. CDR3 DNA: TGTGCCAGCAGCTTAGGGCGGGGGCGGTCGGAAGAGCAGTACTTC. It translates to CASSLGRGRSEEQYF. Using reference TRBV7-6 and TRBJ2-7 for the parts outside the CDR3, the full variable domain is GAGVSQSPRYKVTKRGQDVALRCDPISGHVSLYWYRQALGQGPEFLTYFNYEAQQDKSGLPNDRFSAERPEGSISTLTIQRTEQRDSAMYRCASSLGRGRSEEQYFGPGTRLTVT.

The chain employs TRBV7-9 and TRBJ1-4, with 9 nucleotides matching TRBD1. The CDR3 spans 16 residues. V lost 4 bases to trimming and J lost 5 bases; unmatched junction nucleotides: 8. Germline assignment: CDR1 SEHNR and CDR2 FQNEAQ (reference sequence). The CDR3 DNA reads TGTGCCAGCAGCTCCCCGACCGGGACAGGGAATGAAAAACTGTTTTTT. It yields the protein CASSSPTGTGNEKLFF.

V is TRBV4-3 and J is TRBJ1-2; D gene uncertain. The CDR3 covers 14 residues. CDR1 LGHNA and CDR2 YSLEER come from the germline V gene. The V end was cut by 0 bases, the J end by 4 bases, with 9 bases between. CDR3 bases: TGCGCCAGCAGCCAAGATCCGGTGTCCTATGGCTACACCTTC. Amino acid sequence: CASSQDPVSYGYTF.

The J gene is TRBJ2-2, the V gene TRBV9; D remains ambiguous. Germline CDR1 reads SGDLS; CDR2 reads YYNGEE. This CDR3 spans 14 amino acids. The ends were cut back, 2 bases at V and 6 bases at J, with 11 bases in the middle. The CDR3 coding sequence is TGTGCCAGCAGCGTTCCGAGTTCTGCCGGGGAGCTGTTTTTT. Translation gives CASSVPSSAGELFF.

The chain is built from TRBV3-1 (or the pseudogene TRBV3-2) and TRBJ1-6; 7 bases are a match to TRBD1. Germline V gives CDR1 LGHDT, CDR2 YNNKEL (reference sequence). The CDR3 extends over 14 amino acids. Losses at the gene ends were 4 bases for V and 9 bases for J; bases not matched to a gene: 6. The CDR3 protein is CASSRQGRLSPLHF. In DNA form, the CDR3 reads TGTGCCAGCAGCCGACAGGGTCGGCTTTCACCCCTCCACTTT.

This clone was counted a single time. CDR3 sequence: CASSQGAQNSPLHF. Written as DNA, the CDR3 is TGTGCCAGCAGCCAGGGGGCCCAGAATTCACCCCTCCACTTT. This rearrangement joins TRBV9 to TRBJ1-6; 8 nucleotides align to TRBD1. Germline CDR1 reads SGDLS; CDR2 reads YYNGEE. This CDR3 is built from 14 residues. The junction had 4 bases not matched to a gene; V was cut back by 4 bases and J by 7 bases. The entire variable domain, with the rest obtained from reference TRBV9 and TRBJ1-6, is as follows: DSGVTQTPKHLITATGQRVTLRCSPRSGDLSVYWYQQSLDQGLQFLIQYYNGEERAKGNILERFSAQQFPDLHSELNLSSLELGDSALYFCASSQGAQNSPLHFGNGTRLTVT.

The chain carries TRBV6-6 and TRBJ2-1; D may be TRBD2 (6 bases). The CDR3 consists of 15 residues. CDR1 is MNHNY, CDR2 SVGAGI, per germline (reference sequence). Trimming took off 2 bases at V and 4 bases at J, with 12 bases between the two ends. CDR3 protein: CASSYGGTDYNEQFF. Here the CDR3 DNA reads TGTGCCAGCAGTTACGGCGGGACGGATTACAATGAGCAGTTCTTC.

The chain recombines TRBV3-1 (or the pseudogene TRBV3-2) with TRBJ2-5, with 12 positions matching TRBD2. The germline V gene encodes CDR1 LGHDT and CDR2 YNNKEL (reference sequence). This CDR3 region has 16 residues. V was pared by 1 base and J by 4 bases, with 4 bases of the junction left unmatched. In nucleotides, the CDR3 is TGTGCCAGCAGCCAAGTGCCGGGACTAGCGGGAGAGACCCAGTACTTC. Its translation: CASSQVPGLAGETQYF.

The V call is TRBV28, the J call TRBJ1-2; unclear D gene. Germline V gene data show CDR1 as MDHEN and CDR2 as SYDVKM. The CDR3 is 12 residues long. V was cut by 2 bases and J by 5 bases, with 6 bases left in between. The CDR3 region is CASSLPGYGYTF. CDR3 coding DNA: TGTGCCAGCAGTTTACCAGGTTATGGCTACACCTTC.

The CDR3 loop reads CASSQGLASNEQFF. CDR3 sequence (DNA): TGTGCCAGCAGCCAGGGACTAGCGAGCAATGAGCAGTTCTTC. The V call is TRBV4-2, the J call TRBJ2-1, with TRBD2 identical over 10 bases. V shed 3 bases, J shed 6 bases, and the junction held 2 bases outside the gene matches. Per the germline V gene, CDR1 is LGHNA and CDR2 is YNFKEQ. This CDR3 comprises 14 residues.